The present T cell receptor beta chain was sequenced within a study of T cell responses to AZD1222 COVID-19 vaccine. Regarding the study as a whole: Spike-specific TCR breadth and depth went up after people got two AZD1222 doses. The span of vaccine-associated CD4 TCRs extended across spike, with dominance at 160-218 and 743-854.

As regards this clone: Its specificity is not known.

The V and J ends lost 6 bases and 9 bases respectively, with 17 bases between them. The germline V gene has CDR1 MNHEY and CDR2 SVGAGI. The CDR3 runs 13 residues. The method was immunoSEQ multiplex PCR; TCRdb's version includes in-frame clones alone and lacks a portion of them. The sample holds around 58,000 clones, roughly 90% seen once. The J gene is TRBJ1-1, the V gene TRBV6-5; possibly TRBD1 for D (6 bases). The source is an adult who received the AZD1222 COVID-19 vaccine. The specimen comprised peripheral blood, sampled 28 days after the second AZD1222 dose. The CDR3 spells CASRPSDSNQAFF. CDR3 DNA sequence: TGTGCCAGCAGACCCTCGGACAGTAATCAAGCTTTCTTT.